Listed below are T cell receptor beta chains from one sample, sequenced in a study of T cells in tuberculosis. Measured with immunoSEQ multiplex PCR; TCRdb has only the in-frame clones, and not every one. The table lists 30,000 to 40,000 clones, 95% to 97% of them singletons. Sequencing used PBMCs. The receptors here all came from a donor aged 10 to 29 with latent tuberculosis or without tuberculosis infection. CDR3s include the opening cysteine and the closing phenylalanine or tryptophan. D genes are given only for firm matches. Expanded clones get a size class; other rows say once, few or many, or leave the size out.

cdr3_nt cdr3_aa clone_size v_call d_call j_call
TGTGCCAGCATTTGGGGACTAGCGGGAGGCAATGAGCAGTTCTTC CASIWGLAGGNEQFF - TRBV2 TRBD2 TRBJ2-1
TGCGCCAGCAGCTTACAGGGGGGAAAGAACACTGAAGCTTTCTTT CASSLQGGKNTEAFF - TRBV5-1 TRBD1 TRBJ1-1
TGCGCCAGCAGCCCCTCTAGCGGGGGGGCCTCAGATACGCAGTATTTT CASSPSSGGASDTQYF - TRBV4-1 TRBD2 TRBJ2-3
TGCGCCAGCAGCTTGGTCGGGGGGAATGATGGCTACACCTTC CASSLVGGNDGYTF - TRBV5-1 - TRBJ1-2
TGTGCCAGCAGCTTAGGGACTGGGGGCGGGGGATATGGCTACACCTTC CASSLGTGGGGYGYTF - TRBV11-3 - TRBJ1-2
TGTGCCTGGAGGATAACCGGGACTAGCGCCTACAATGAGCAGTTCTTC CAWRITGTSAYNEQFF - TRBV30 TRBD2 TRBJ2-1
TGCGCCAGCAGCCAGATCGGTCTAGCGGGAGGAGGAGATGAGCAGTTCTTC CASSQIGLAGGGDEQFF - TRBV4-1 TRBD2 TRBJ2-1
TGTGCCAGTTGGACAGGGGGCATCTCTCAGCCCCAGCATTTT CASWTGGISQPQHF - TRBV6-1 TRBD1 TRBJ1-5
TGTGCCAGGACGGAGACCGGGACAGGGGCGAGGGACTATGGCTACACCTTC CARTETGTGARDYGYTF - TRBV19 TRBD1 TRBJ1-2
TGTGCCAGCGACGGGGGCTATGGCTACACCTTC CASDGGYGYTF once TRBV6-1 - TRBJ1-2
TGTGCCAGCAGCGTAGGTAACCACTTTTCTCGGTCGTACACCGGGGAGCTGTTTTTT CASSVGNHFSRSYTGELFF - TRBV9 - TRBJ2-2
TGTGCCAGTAGTATCATCGGGGGTAGCTCCTACGAGCAGTACTTC CASSIIGGSSYEQYF - TRBV19 - TRBJ2-7
TGTGCAAGTCGCTTCCCTAGGACAGGGAGACACAATTCCTGCTATGGCTACACCTTC CASRFPRTGRHNSCYGYTF - TRBV12-2 - TRBJ1-2
TGTGCCAGCAGTTATTCCGACAGTCCCTATGGCTACACCTTC CASSYSDSPYGYTF - TRBV6-5 - TRBJ1-2
TGCGCCAGCAGCCTCCGGACAGGGATCGCCTACGAGCAGTACTTC CASSLRTGIAYEQYF - TRBV4-1 TRBD1 TRBJ2-7
TGTGCCATCAGTGAGCACATCCAAGGGAGCACTGAAGCTTTCTTT CAISEHIQGSTEAFF - TRBV10-3 - TRBJ1-1
TGCGCCAGCAGCCTCGGGACAGCAGCAGTTAATGAAAAACTGTTTTTT CASSLGTAAVNEKLFF - TRBV5-1 TRBD1 TRBJ1-4
TGTGCCAGCCAGGAACTCACCCTAGCGGGGGGGATCTATGAGCAGTTCTTC CASQELTLAGGIYEQFF - TRBV2 TRBD2 TRBJ2-1
TGTGCCAGCAGTGAGCGGCTCTATGGCTACACCTTC CASSERLYGYTF - TRBV2 - TRBJ1-2
TGTGCCAGCAGCCGATTTACCCGGACTAGCGGGGTACGCCAAGAGACCCAGTACTTC CASSRFTRTSGVRQETQYF - TRBV2 TRBD2 TRBJ2-5
TGCGCCAGCAGCTCCGGGACTAGCGGATACAATGAGCAGTTCTTC CASSSGTSGYNEQFF once TRBV5-1 TRBD2 TRBJ2-1
TGTGCCACCAGCAGCCCAAAGAACACCGGGGAGCTGTTTTTT CATSSPKNTGELFF - TRBV15 - TRBJ2-2
TGTGCCAGTAGTATAGATAGCCCCCTCCCGGGACAGCTGATGAACACTGAAGCTTTCTTT CASSIDSPLPGQLMNTEAFF few TRBV19 TRBD1 TRBJ1-1
TGTGCCAGCAGCTTTCGAGATACAACTAATGAAAAACTGTTTTTT CASSFRDTTNEKLFF - TRBV5-6 - TRBJ1-4
TGTGCCAGCAGTTTAGGCGGCGGAGCCTACGGCTACACCTTC CASSLGGGAYGYTF - TRBV6-5 - TRBJ1-2
TGTGCCAGCAGGTCTATGACAGGGAACACTGAAGCTTTCTTT CASRSMTGNTEAFF - TRBV2 - TRBJ1-1
TGTGCCAGCAGCTTCCGGGACAGGAGCTACAATGAGCAGTTCTTC CASSFRDRSYNEQFF - TRBV7-8 TRBD1 TRBJ2-1
TGTGCCATCAGCAGGGGGACAGGACAGAATAGCAATCAGCCCCAGCATTTT CAISRGTGQNSNQPQHF - TRBV10-3 TRBD1 TRBJ1-5